This T cell receptor beta chain was captured by sequencing in a study of cytomegalovirus exposure and HLA in healthy donors. Amplification used 60 Vbeta primers and 13 Jbeta primers. The repertoire was sequenced with immunoSEQ multiplex PCR; TCRdb's copy has only in-frame clones and lacks some. The table records roughly 140,000 clones, roughly 85% of them present only once. The germline V gene encodes CDR1 KGHSH and CDR2 LQKENI. CDR3 length equals 16 residues. V was clipped by 3 bases and J by 4 bases; unmatched bases: 10. What was sequenced was PBMCs. This TCR was recovered from a male donor in good health and CMV-seronegative. The rearrangement links TRBV18 to TRBJ2-3; 7 bases are shared with TRBD2. DNA for the CDR3: TGTGCCAGCTCACCCAAAGCGGGGTCCCCCGCAGATACGCAGTATTTT. Translation gives CASSPKAGSPADTQYF.